This T cell receptor (beta chain) was identified in a study of T cells in Graves' hyperthyroidism and ophthalmopathy. CDR3 length: 17 amino acids. Per germline, CDR1 SNHLY and CDR2 FYNNEI. V was pared by 5 bases and J by 0 bases, with 17 bases between. This clonotype was detected ten times or more. Its antigen is not identified. General study points: Also found in blood were most expanded thyroid clonotypes above 0.001.

Amplified TCR beta CDR3 regions derived from RNA transcripts. RT-PCR in the first round (using the HTBI primer set) targeted the TCR CDR3. TCRdb passed the multiplex PCR reads through MiXCR, listing each CDR3 protein once. This sample has about 720,000 distinct CDR3 sequences, with less than 20% found just once. Graves' hyperthyroidism qualified as stable when ophthalmopathy did not progress within 18 months. Sample: blood. The chain joins TRBV2 to TRBJ2-1; D gene uncertain. The sequence was collected from a young man with Graves' hyperthyroidism. In DNA, the CDR3 is TGTGCCAGCAGTCCCCGGCAGTCGACCCTCTCCTACAATGAGCAGTTCTTC. Translation: CASSPRQSTLSYNEQFF.